This T cell receptor (beta chain) came from a study of shared clonotypes between healthy human individuals. Whole-study findings and limits: Memory subsets generally showed lower estimated richness than naive subsets. Sampling used blood alone; tissue repertoires probably differ.

This table comes from immunoSEQ multiplex PCR, and its TCRdb copy is limited to in-frame clones, with some not included. In the table there are a few million clones, 85% to 95% of which are singletons. Recent acute infections and vaccinations were absent in the healthy HIV-negative adult donors. Trimming cost V 7 bases and J 3 bases, with 13 bases left between them. This CDR3 is built from 13 residues. Germline-derived CDR1 and CDR2 are SNHLY and FYNNEI. As to this clone: Its antigen is undetermined.

The receptor was derived from a young man in good health. Some clones in this sample may be carry-over from other donors' samples. Source material: naive CD4+ T cells from PBMCs. Subset given: CD45RA+ positively selected. The chain couples TRBV2 to TRBJ2-7; a weak D match, TRBD1 (6 bases). Written as DNA, the CDR3 is TGTGCCAGCATCAAAACAGGGTTCTACGAGCAGTACTTC. Translation gives CASIKTGFYEQYF. Complete variable domain (other parts from reference TRBV2 and TRBJ2-7): EPEVTQTPSHQVTQMGQEVILRCVPISNHLYFYWYRQILGQKVEFLVSFYNNEISEKSEIFDDQFSVERPDGSNFTLKIRSTKLEDSAMYFCASIKTGFYEQYFGPGTRLTVT.